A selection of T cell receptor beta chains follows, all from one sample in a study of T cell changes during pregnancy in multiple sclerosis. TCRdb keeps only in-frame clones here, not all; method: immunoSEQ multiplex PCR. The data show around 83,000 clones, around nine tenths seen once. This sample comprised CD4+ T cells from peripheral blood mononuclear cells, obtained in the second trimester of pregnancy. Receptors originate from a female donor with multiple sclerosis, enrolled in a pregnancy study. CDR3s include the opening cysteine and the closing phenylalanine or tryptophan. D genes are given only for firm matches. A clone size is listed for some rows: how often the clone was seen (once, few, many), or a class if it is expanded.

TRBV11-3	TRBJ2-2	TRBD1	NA	TGTGCCAGCAGCCCTACAGGGGGGAACACCGGGGAGCTGTTTTTT	CASSPTGGNTGELFF
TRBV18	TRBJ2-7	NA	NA	TGTGCCAGCTCACGGGGCAGGGAAAGGCTCAGGAGCACCTACGAGCAGTACTTC	CASSRGRERLRSTYEQYF
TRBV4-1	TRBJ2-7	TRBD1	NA	TGCGCCAGCAGCCAAGACGTGGCAGGGGGCTACGAGCAGTACTTC	CASSQDVAGGYEQYF
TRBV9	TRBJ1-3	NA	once	TGTGCCAGCAGCGTAGCTGGGGGGAGTATTTCTGGAAACACCATATATTTT	CASSVAGGSISGNTIYF
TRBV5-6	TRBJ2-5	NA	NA	TGTGCCAGCAGCGCAGGACAAATCGAGACCCAGTACTTC	CASSAGQIETQYF
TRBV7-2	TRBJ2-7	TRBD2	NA	TGTGCCAGCAGCTCCCGGACTAGCCTTGTTTCCGAGCAGTACTTC	CASSSRTSLVSEQYF
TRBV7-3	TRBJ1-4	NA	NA	TGTGCCAGCAGCTTATACAGTAATGAAAAACTGTTTTTT	CASSLYSNEKLFF
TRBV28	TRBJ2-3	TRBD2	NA	TGTGCCAGCAGGAAGATGGCGGGAGGGGGCACAGATACGCAGTATTTT	CASRKMAGGGTDTQYF
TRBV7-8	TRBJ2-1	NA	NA	TGTGCCAGCAGCAGACGACAGGTCTTTAACAATGAGCAGTTCTTC	CASSRRQVFNNEQFF
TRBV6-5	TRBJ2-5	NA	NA	TGTGCCAGCTCGCAGGGGATAGGGGAGACCCAGTACTTC	CASSQGIGETQYF
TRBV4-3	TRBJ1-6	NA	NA	TGCGCCAGCAGCCAAGACCTTCCGGGGTCACCCCTCCACTTT	CASSQDLPGSPLHF
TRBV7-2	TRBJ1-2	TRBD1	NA	TGTGCCAGCAGCTTACTCCCAGGGGGCAGCTATGGCTACACCTTC	CASSLLPGGSYGYTF
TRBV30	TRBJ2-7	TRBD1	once	TGTGCCTGCGCTCCATCCGGGACAGCATCCTACGAGCAGTACTTC	CACAPSGTASYEQYF
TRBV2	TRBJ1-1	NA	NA	TGTGCCAGCAGTGAAGGGCTCAGAAACACTGAAGCTTTCTTT	CASSEGLRNTEAFF
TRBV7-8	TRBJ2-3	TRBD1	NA	TGTGCCAGCAGCTTACAGGGGGCGGGAGATACGCAGTATTTT	CASSLQGAGDTQYF
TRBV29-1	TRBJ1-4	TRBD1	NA	TGCAGCGTTGCTGACAAGGGGACAGGGGGTGAAAAACTGTTTTTT	CSVADKGTGGEKLFF
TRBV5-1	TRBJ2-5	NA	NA	TGCGCCAGCAGCTCGGACATGCAAGAGACCCAGTACTTC	CASSSDMQETQYF
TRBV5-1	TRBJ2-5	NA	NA	TGCGCCAGCAGCACCACAGGGATGGGCTTCAGGGAGACCCAGTACTTC	CASSTTGMGFRETQYF
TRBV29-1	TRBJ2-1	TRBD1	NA	TGCAGCGTCCGGGGACAGGGGGCATACAATGAGCAGTTCTTC	CSVRGQGAYNEQFF
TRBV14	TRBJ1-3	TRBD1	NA	TGTGCCAGCAGCCGGGACAGATTGTTTGGAAACACCATATATTTT	CASSRDRLFGNTIYF
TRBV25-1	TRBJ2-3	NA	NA	TGTGCCAGCAGCCCAAAGGAGGGGCACCTCACAGATACGCAGTATTTT	CASSPKEGHLTDTQYF
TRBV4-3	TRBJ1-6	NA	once	TGCGCCAGCAGCCAAGGCGCGGGAAAAGATTCACCCCTCCACTTT	CASSQGAGKDSPLHF
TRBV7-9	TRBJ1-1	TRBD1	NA	TGTGCCAGCAGCTTAGGGGACAGGGGTGGTTCTGAAGCTTTCTTT	CASSLGDRGGSEAFF
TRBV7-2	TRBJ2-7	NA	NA	TGTGCCAGCAGCTTATTATTCGGGGGATCCTACGAGCAGTACTTC	CASSLLFGGSYEQYF
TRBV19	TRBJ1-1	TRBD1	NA	TGTGCCAGTACCCAAGAGGGACAGGGGAACACTGAAGCTTTCTTT	CASTQEGQGNTEAFF
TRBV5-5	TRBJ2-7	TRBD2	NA	TGTGCCAGCAGCTTGAGCGGGAGTCTCTCCCACTACGAGCAGTACTTC	CASSLSGSLSHYEQYF
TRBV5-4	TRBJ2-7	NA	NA	TGTGCCAGCAGCCAAGGAACAGGAGCCTACGAGCAGTACTTC	CASSQGTGAYEQYF
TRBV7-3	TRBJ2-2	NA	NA	TGTGCCAGCAGCACGCGAGAGAACACCGGGGAGCTGTTTTTT	CASSTRENTGELFF
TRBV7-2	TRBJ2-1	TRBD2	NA	TGTGCCAGCAGCTTATCAACGGCGGGAGTTAGGAATGAGCAGTTCTTC	CASSLSTAGVRNEQFF
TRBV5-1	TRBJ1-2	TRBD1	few	TGCGCCAGCACCCGGGACAGGGTGGACGGCTACACCTTC	CASTRDRVDGYTF
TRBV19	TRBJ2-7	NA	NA	TGTGCCAGTACCCCCAGCTCGACAGACGAGCAGTACTTC	CASTPSSTDEQYF
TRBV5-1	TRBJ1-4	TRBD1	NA	TGCGCCAGCCGACCCACAGGGGGCGTCAATGAAAAACTGTTTTTT	CASRPTGGVNEKLFF
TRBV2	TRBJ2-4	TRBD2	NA	TGTGCCAGCAGTGAAGCGGGGGGGAACATTCAGTACTTC	CASSEAGGNIQYF
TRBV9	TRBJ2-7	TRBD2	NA	TGTGCCAGCAGCGTACGGCCGGGGGGAGCCTACGAGCAGTACTTC	CASSVRPGGAYEQYF
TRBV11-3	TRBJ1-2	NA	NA	TGTGCCAGCAGCCCGGGGAGGGAAGGTGGCTATGGCTACACCTTC	CASSPGREGGYGYTF
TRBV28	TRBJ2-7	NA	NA	TGTGCCAGCAGTTTTCCCATCGTGGAGCCCTCGAACTACGAGCAGTACTTC	CASSFPIVEPSNYEQYF
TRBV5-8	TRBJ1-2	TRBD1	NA	TGTGCCAGCAGCTCAGCGACAGGGACCACTTGGGGCTACACCTTC	CASSSATGTTWGYTF
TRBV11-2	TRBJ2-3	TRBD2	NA	TGTGCCAGCAGCTTTACCGGGACTACCACAGATACGCAGTATTTT	CASSFTGTTTDTQYF
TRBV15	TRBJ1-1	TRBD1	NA	TGTGCCACCAGCAGAGTAAGGACAGGGGGCGCGAACACTGAAGCTTTCTTT	CATSRVRTGGANTEAFF
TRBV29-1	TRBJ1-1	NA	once	TGCAGCGTTGAAGCGGTGTCGCGAGGTGAAGCTTTCTTT	CSVEAVSRGEAFF
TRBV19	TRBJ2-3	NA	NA	TGTGCCAGTAGTATAGCTCAGTCGGATACGCAGTATTTT	CASSIAQSDTQYF
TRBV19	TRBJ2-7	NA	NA	TGTGCCACCAGGGGGACTGACTACGAGCAGTACTTC	CATRGTDYEQYF
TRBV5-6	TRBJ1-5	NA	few	TGTGCCAGCAACACAAGGGGAAGGGGTCAGCCCCAGCATTTT	CASNTRGRGQPQHF
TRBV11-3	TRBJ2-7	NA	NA	TGTGCCAGCAGCTTAGTTGTCGGTCGTGCCGAGCAGTACTTC	CASSLVVGRAEQYF
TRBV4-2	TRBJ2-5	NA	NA	TGTGCCAGCAGCCTCCCCGAACGCGGCCGGGAGACCCAGTACTTC	CASSLPERGRETQYF
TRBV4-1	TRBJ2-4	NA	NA	TGCGCCAGCAGCCAAGAGGTACCAGGGGTGGCCAAAAACATTCAGTACTTC	CASSQEVPGVAKNIQYF
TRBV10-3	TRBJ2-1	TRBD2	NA	TGTGCCATCAAAGCGGGGGGCTCGAACAATGAGCAGTTCTTC	CAIKAGGSNNEQFF
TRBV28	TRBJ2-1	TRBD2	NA	TGTGCCAGCAGTCTAGGGACTAGCGGGATCTACAATGAGCAGTTCTTC	CASSLGTSGIYNEQFF
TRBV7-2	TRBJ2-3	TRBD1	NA	TGTGCCAGCAGCCTACAGGGGTCAGATACGCAGTATTTT	CASSLQGSDTQYF
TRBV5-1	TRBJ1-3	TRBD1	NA	TGCGCCAGCAGCTCGAACGCAGGGGGCAGCTCTGGAAACACCATATATTTT	CASSSNAGGSSGNTIYF
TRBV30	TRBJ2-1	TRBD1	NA	TGTGCCTGGAGTGCCGGGACAGGGATCAACAATGAGCAGTTCTTC	CAWSAGTGINNEQFF
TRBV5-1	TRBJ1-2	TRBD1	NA	TGCGCCAGCAGCTTGGTACCAGGGGGCGACTATGGCTACACCTTC	CASSLVPGGDYGYTF
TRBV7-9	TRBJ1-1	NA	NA	TGTGCCAGCAGCTTATCACAGATGAACACTGAAGCTTTCTTT	CASSLSQMNTEAFF